The source of this TCR beta chain is a study of technical replicates of blood from several donors. V was pared by 5 bases and J by 6 bases, with 7 bases of the junction left unmatched. The CDR3 contains 15 residues. The V gene's germline CDR1 is SGHRS and CDR2 YFSETQ. Here immunoSEQ multiplex PCR was the method, and the copy in TCRdb shows in-frame clones only, minus some. The sample lists around 81,000 clones; roughly four fifths were seen once. The TCR comes from a human donor in good health. Some clones in this sample may be carry-over from other donors' samples. Sequenced: PBMCs. This chain uses TRBV5-1 with TRBJ2-1, with 11 positions matching TRBD2. Written as DNA, the CDR3 is TGCGCCAGCAGTCCACTAGCGGGAGATGTCAATGAGCAGTTCTTC. This gives the protein CASSPLAGDVNEQFF.